This T cell receptor beta chain stems from a study of T cell responses to AZD1222 COVID-19 vaccine. Libraries were prepared by immunoSEQ multiplex PCR; TCRdb keeps only in-frame clonotypes and omits some of them. The table lists 150,000 or so clones, more than 85% of them singletons. The V gene lost 1 base and the J gene lost 8 bases, with 14 bases spanning the gap. Germline values: CDR1 SEHNR, CDR2 FQNEAQ (reference sequence). This CDR3 has 14 residues. This clonotype originated in an adult in good health. The material was peripheral blood, obtained on day 0 of AZD1222 vaccination. The J gene is TRBJ1-2, the V gene TRBV7-9; no reliable D call. CDR3 DNA: TGTGCCAGCAGCTTAGAGGCAGGCCGTAGCGGCTACACCTTC. It encodes CASSLEAGRSGYTF.